The source of this T cell receptor beta chain is a study of T cells after yellow fever vaccination. TCRdb redid the calling of the 5' RACE reads with MiXCR, one entry per CDR3 protein. Of a few hundred thousand distinct CDR3 sequences listed, approximately 4% are singletons. The sample here was PBMCs, taken 5 days after the yellow fever booster vaccination. The clonotype originates from a man aged 18 to 30 who received the YFV17D yellow fever vaccine.

The CDR3 sequence is CASSHGLAGRTYGETQYF. The CDR3 bases are TGTGCCAGCAGCCACGGACTAGCGGGGAGGACATACGGAGAGACCCAGTACTTC. This chain connects TRBV7-8 to TRBJ2-5, with TRBD2 matching over 12 bases. The CDR3 sequence is 18 residues long. CDR1 and CDR2 from the germline V gene are SGHVS and FQNEAQ. With 5 bases clipped from V and 4 bases from J, the junction kept 14 bases outside the gene matches.